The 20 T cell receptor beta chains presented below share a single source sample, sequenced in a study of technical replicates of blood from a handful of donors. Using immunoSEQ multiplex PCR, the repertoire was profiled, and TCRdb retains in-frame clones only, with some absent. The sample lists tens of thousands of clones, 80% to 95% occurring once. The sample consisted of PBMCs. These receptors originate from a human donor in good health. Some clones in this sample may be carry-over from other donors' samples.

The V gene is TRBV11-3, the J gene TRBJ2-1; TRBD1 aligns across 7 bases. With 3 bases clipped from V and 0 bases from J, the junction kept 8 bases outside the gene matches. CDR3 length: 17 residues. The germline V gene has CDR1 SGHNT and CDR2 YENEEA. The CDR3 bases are TGTGCCAGCAGCTTCAGGACAGGCCGAAGCTCCTACAATGAGCAGTTCTTC. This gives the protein CASSFRTGRSSYNEQFF.

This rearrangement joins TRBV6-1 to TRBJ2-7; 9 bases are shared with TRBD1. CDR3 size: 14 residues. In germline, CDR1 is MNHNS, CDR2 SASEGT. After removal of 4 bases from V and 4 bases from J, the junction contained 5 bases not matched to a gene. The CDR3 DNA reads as TGTGCCAGCAGTGTAACAGGGGGCTGGTACGAGCAGTACTTC. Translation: CASSVTGGWYEQYF.

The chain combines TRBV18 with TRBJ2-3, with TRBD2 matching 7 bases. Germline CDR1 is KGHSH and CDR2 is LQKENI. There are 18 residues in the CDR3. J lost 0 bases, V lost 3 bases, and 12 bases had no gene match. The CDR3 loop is CASSPEWGGSSSTDTQYF. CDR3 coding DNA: TGTGCCAGCTCACCGGAGTGGGGAGGGTCGTCGAGCACAGATACGCAGTATTTT.

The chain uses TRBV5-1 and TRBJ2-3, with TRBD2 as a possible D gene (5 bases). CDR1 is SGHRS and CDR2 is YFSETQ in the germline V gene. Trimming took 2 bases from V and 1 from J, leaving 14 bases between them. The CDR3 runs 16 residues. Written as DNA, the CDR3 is TGCGCCAGCAGCTTATCCCCACGGACTCGCACAGATACGCAGTATTTT. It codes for CASSLSPRTRTDTQYF.

CDR3: CASSLSGQGAYEQYF. CDR3 in DNA: TGCGCCAGCAGCTTGTCGGGACAGGGGGCCTACGAGCAGTACTTC. The chain links TRBV5-1 to TRBJ2-7; 11 nucleotides agree with TRBD1. V trimming: 1 base; J trimming: 2 bases; junction bases outside the gene matches: 2. This CDR3 is built from 15 residues. CDR1 is SGHRS, CDR2 YFSETQ, per germline.

The DNA of the CDR3 is TGTGCCAGCAGCCCAGGTGGGACAGGGGTAGAGACCCAGTACTTC. Amino acids: CASSPGGTGVETQYF. The chain joins TRBV14 to TRBJ2-5, with 10 nucleotides matching TRBD1. There are 15 residues in the CDR3. Germline V CDR1 and CDR2: SGHDN, FVKESK. Trimming took 4 bases from V and 4 from J; bases not matched to a gene: 6.

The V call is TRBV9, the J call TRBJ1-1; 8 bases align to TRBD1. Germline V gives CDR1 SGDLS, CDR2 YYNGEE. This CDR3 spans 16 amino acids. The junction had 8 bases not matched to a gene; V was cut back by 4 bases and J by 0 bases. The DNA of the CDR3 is TGTGCCAGCAGCCCCGGACAGGGAGGATTGAACACTGAAGCTTTCTTT. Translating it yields CASSPGQGGLNTEAFF.

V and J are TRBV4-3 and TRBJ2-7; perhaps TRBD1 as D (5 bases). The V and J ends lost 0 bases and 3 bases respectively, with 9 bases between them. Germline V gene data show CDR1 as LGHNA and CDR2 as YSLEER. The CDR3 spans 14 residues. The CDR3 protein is CASSQDGRGYEQYF. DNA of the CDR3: TGCGCCAGCAGCCAAGATGGAAGGGGCTACGAGCAGTACTTC.

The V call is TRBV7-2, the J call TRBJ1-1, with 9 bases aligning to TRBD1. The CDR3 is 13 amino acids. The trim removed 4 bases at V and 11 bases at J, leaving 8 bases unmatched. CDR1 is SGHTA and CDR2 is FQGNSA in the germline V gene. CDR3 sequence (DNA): TGTGCCAGCAGCTCCGGACAGGGGATGTTGGCTTTCTTT. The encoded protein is CASSSGQGMLAFF. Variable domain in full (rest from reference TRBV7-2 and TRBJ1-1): GAGVSQSPSNKVTEKGKDVELRCDPISGHTALYWYRQSLGQGLEFLIYFQGNSAPDKSGLPSDRFSAERTGGSVSTLTIQRTQQEDSAVYLCASSSGQGMLAFFGQGTRLTVV.

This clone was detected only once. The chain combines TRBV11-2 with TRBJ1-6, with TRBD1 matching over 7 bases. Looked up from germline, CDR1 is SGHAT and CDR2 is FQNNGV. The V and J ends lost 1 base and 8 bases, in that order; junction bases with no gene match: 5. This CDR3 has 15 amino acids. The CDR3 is CASSLGDREDSPLHF. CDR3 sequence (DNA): TGTGCCAGCAGCTTAGGAGACAGGGAGGATTCACCCCTCCACTTT.

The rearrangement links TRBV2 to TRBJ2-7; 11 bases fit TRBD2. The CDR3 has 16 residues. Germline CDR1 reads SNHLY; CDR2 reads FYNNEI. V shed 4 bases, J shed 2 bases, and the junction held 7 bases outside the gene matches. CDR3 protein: CASSGTGLAAAYEQYF. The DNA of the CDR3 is TGTGCCAGCAGTGGGACGGGACTAGCGGCCGCCTACGAGCAGTACTTC.

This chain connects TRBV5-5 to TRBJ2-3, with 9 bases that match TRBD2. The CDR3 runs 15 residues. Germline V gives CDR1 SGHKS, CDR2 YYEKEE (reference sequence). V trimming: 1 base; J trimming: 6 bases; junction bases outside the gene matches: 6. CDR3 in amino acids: CASSLRLAAQDTQYF. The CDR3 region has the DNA TGTGCCAGCAGCTTGAGACTAGCGGCTCAGGATACGCAGTATTTT.

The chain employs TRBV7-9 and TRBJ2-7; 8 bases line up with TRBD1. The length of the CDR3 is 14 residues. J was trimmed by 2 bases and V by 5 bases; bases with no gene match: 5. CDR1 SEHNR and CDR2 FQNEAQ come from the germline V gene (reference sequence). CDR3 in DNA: TGTGCCAGCAGCACCTGGACAGGGACCTACGAGCAGTACTTC. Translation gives CASSTWTGTYEQYF.

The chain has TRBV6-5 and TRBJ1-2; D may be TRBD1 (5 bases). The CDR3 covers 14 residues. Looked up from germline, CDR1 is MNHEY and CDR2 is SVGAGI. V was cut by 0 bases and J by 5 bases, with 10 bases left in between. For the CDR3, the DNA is TGTGCCAGCAGTTACTCCCAGGGCCCGTATGGCTACACCTTC. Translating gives CASSYSQGPYGYTF.

DNA for the CDR3: TGCGCCAGCAGTTCGAGCGGGATTGGTATTTACGAGCAGTACTTC. It translates to CASSSSGIGIYEQYF. The V gene is TRBV5-1, the J gene TRBJ2-7; 7 positions agree with TRBD2. Trimming cost V 5 bases and J 4 bases; bases outside gene matches: 12. This CDR3 spans 15 amino acids. Germline values: CDR1 SGHRS, CDR2 YFSETQ. Variable domain in full (rest from reference TRBV5-1 and TRBJ2-7): KAGVTQTPRYLIKTRGQQVTLSCSPISGHRSVSWYQQTPGQGLQFLFEYFSETQRNKGNFPGRFSGRQFSNSRSEMNVSTLELGDSALYLCASSSSGIGIYEQYFGPGTRLTVT.

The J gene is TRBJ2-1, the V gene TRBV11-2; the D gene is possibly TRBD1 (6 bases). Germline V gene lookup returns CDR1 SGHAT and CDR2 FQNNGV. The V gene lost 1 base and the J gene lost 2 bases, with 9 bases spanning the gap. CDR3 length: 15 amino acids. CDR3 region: CASSLVRGAYNEQFF. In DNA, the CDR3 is TGTGCCAGCAGCTTAGTCAGGGGAGCCTACAATGAGCAGTTCTTC.

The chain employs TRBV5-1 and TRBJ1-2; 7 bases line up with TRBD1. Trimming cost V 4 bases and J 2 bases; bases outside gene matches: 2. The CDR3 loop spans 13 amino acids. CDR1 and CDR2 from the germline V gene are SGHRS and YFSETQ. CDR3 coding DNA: TGCGCCAGCAGCGCGACAGGGAACTATGGCTACACCTTC. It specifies CASSATGNYGYTF. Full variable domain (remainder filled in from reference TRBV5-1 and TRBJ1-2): KAGVTQTPRYLIKTRGQQVTLSCSPISGHRSVSWYQQTPGQGLQFLFEYFSETQRNKGNFPGRFSGRQFSNSRSEMNVSTLELGDSALYLCASSATGNYGYTFGSGTRLTVV.

The CDR3 region is CASSAREGSYNEQFF. Written as DNA, the CDR3 is TGTGCCAGCAGCGCCCGGGAGGGTTCCTACAATGAGCAGTTCTTC. V gene TRBV9 combines with J gene TRBJ2-1; TRBD2 matches at 8 bases. V shed 3 bases, J shed 1 base, and the junction held 3 bases outside the gene matches. The CDR3 is 15 residues long. Germline CDR1 SGDLS, CDR2 YYNGEE.

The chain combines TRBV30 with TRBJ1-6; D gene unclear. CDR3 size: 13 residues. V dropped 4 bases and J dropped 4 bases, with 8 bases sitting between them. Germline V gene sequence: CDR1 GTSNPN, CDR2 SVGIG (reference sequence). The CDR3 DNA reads TGTGCCTGGACAGAGCGTTATAATTCACCCCTCCACTTT. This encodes CAWTERYNSPLHF.

The CDR3: CASSLTARMNTEAFF. In nucleotides, the CDR3 is TGTGCCAGCTCACTCACAGCCCGCATGAACACTGAAGCTTTCTTT. V usage is TRBV18 and J usage is TRBJ1-1, with unresolved D. This CDR3 spans 15 amino acids. V lost 4 bases and J lost 0, with 12 bases in between. Germline values: CDR1 KGHSH, CDR2 LQKENI. Full variable domain (remainder filled in from reference TRBV18 and TRBJ1-1): NAGVMQNPRHLVRRRGQEARLRCSPMKGHSHVYWYRQLPEEGLKFMVYLQKENIIDESGMPKERFSAEFPKEGPSILRIQQVVRGDSAAYFCASSLTARMNTEAFFGQGTRLTVV.